This T cell receptor (beta chain) came from a study of cytotoxic CD8 clonotypes in ibrutinib-treated CLL. As for this clone: Its antigen is still unknown.

Findings and limits, study-wide: Among the clonotypes, public ones were uncommon and contracted or held stable on treatment.

V lost 0 bases, J lost 2 bases, and 6 bases stayed unmatched. The germline V gene encodes CDR1 SGDLS and CDR2 YYNGEE. The CDR3 contains 16 residues. Measured with immunoSEQ multiplex PCR; TCRdb has only the in-frame clones, and not every one. This table holds tens of thousands of clones, around half found once. The V gene is TRBV9, the J gene TRBJ2-5, with TRBD2 matching over 8 bases. The sample here was PBMCs, taken after 12 months of ibrutinib treatment. This clonotype was sampled from a human donor with chronic lymphocytic leukemia. CDR3 sequence reads: CASSVATGRDQETQYF. The CDR3 DNA reads as TGTGCCAGCAGCGTAGCTACCGGGAGGGATCAAGAGACCCAGTACTTC.